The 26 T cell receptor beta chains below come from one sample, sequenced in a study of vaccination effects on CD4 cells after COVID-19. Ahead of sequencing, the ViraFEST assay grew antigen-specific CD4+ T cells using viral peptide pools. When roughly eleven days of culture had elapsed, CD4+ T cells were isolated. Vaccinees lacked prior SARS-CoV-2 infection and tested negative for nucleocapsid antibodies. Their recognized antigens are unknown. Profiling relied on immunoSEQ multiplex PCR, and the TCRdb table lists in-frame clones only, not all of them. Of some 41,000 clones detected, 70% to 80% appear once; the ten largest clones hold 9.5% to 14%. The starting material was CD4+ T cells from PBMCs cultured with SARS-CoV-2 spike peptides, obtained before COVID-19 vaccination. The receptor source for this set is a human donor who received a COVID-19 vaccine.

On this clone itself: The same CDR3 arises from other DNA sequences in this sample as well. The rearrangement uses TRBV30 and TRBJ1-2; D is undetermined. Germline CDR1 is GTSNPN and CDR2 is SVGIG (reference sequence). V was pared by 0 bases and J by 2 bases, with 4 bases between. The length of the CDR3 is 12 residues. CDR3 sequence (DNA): TGTGCCTGGAGTGTATCGAACTATGGCTACACCTTC. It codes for CAWSVSNYGYTF.

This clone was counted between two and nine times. The CDR3 loop reads CASSLAGYNEKLFF. In DNA, the CDR3 is TGCGCCAGCAGCTTAGCAGGCTATAATGAAAAACTGTTTTTT. The V and J genes are TRBV5-1 and TRBJ1-4; D is ambiguous. The CDR3 contains 14 residues. V was shortened by 2 bases and J by 4 bases, with 9 bases between the two germline ends. The germline CDR1 and CDR2 sequences are SGHRS and YFSETQ.

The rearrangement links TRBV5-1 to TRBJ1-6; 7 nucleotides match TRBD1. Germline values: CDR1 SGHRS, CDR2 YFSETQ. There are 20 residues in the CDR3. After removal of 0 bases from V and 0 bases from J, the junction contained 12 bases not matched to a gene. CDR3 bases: TGCGCCAGCAGCTTGGAAATCCCGGGACAGTTGAGCTCCTATAATTCACCCCTCCACTTT. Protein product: CASSLEIPGQLSSYNSPLHF.

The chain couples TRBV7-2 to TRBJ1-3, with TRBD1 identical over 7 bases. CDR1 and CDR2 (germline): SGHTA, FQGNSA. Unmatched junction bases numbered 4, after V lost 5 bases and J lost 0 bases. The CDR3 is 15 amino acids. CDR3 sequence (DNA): TGTGCCAGCAGCCTACAGGGGATCTCTGGAAACACCATATATTTT. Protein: CASSLQGISGNTIYF.

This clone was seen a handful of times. This CDR3 reads CASSPDHRGFYGYTF. In DNA form, the CDR3 reads TGTGCCAGCAGCCCCGATCATCGAGGGTTCTATGGCTACACCTTC. The chain employs TRBV14 and TRBJ1-2; D not resolved. The CDR3 has 15 residues. Germline assignment: CDR1 SGHDN and CDR2 FVKESK. Between the trimmed V and J ends, which lost 4 bases and 4 bases, there was a span of 16 bases. The variable domain in full, with the rest retrieved from reference TRBV14 and TRBJ1-2, is EAGVTQFPSHSVIEKGQTVTLRCDPISGHDNLYWYRRVMGKEIKFLLHFVKESKQDESGMPNNRFLAERTGGTYSTLKVQPAELEDSGVYFCASSPDHRGFYGYTFGSGTRLTVV.

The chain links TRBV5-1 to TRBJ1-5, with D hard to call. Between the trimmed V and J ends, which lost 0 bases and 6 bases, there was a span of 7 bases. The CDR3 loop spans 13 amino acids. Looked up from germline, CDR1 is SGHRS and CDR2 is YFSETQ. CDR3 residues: CASSLDSGQPQHF. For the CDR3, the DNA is TGCGCCAGCAGCTTGGATTCTGGTCAGCCCCAGCATTTT.

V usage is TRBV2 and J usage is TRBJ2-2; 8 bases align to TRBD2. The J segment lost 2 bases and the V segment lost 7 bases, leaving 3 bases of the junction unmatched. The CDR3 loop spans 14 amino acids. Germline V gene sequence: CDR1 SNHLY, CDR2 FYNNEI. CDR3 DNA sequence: TGTGCCAGCAATCGGGGGGGAAACACCGGGGAGCTGTTTTTT. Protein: CASNRGGNTGELFF.

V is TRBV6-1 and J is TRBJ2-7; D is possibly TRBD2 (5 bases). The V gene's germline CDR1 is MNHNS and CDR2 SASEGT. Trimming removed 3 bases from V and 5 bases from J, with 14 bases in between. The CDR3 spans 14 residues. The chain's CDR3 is CASSDNVGENEQYV. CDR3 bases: TGTGCCAGCAGTGACAATGTCGGGGAGAACGAGCAGTACGTC.

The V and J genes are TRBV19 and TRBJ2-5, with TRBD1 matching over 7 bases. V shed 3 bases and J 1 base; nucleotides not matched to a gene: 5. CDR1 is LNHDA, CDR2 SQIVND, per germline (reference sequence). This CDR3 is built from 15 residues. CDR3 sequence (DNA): TGTGCCAGTAGTATGACAGGGACCCGCCAAGAGACCCAGTACTTC. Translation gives CASSMTGTRQETQYF.

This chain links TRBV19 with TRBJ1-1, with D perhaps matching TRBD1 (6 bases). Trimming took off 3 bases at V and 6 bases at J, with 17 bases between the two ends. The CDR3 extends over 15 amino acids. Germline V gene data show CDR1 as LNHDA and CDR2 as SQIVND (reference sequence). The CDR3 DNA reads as TGTGCCAGTAGTATGAGTAGCTGGGGGCTTGCTGAAGCTTTCTTT. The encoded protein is CASSMSSWGLAEAFF.

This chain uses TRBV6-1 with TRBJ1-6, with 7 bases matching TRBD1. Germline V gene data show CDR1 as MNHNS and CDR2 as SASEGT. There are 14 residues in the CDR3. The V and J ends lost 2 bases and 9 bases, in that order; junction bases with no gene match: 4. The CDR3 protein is CASSENRGGSPLHF. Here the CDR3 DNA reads TGTGCCAGCAGTGAAAACAGGGGAGGTTCACCCCTCCACTTT.

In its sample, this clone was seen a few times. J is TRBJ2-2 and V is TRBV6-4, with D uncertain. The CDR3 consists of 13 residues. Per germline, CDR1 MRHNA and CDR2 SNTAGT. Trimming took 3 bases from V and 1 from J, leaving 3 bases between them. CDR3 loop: CASSDLNTGELFF. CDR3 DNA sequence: TGTGCCAGCAGTGATTTGAACACCGGGGAGCTGTTTTTT.

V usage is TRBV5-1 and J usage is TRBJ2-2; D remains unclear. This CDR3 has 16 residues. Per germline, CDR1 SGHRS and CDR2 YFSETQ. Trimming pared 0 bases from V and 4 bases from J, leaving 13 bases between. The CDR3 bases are TGCGCCAGCAGCTTGGCCGTAGTTCCGAGCACCGGGGAGCTGTTTTTT. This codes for CASSLAVVPSTGELFF.

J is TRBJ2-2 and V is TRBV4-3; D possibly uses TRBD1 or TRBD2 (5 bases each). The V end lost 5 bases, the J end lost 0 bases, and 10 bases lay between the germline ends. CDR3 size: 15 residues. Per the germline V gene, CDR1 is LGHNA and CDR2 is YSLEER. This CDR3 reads CASSEQEANTGELFF. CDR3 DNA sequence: TGCGCCAGCAGCGAACAGGAGGCGAACACCGGGGAGCTGTTTTTT.

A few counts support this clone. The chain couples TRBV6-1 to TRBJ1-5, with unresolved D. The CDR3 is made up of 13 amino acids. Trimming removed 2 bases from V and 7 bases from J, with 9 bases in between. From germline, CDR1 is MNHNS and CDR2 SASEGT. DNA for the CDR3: TGTGCCAGCAGTGAAAGAGGATGGCAGCCCCAGCATTTT. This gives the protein CASSERGWQPQHF.

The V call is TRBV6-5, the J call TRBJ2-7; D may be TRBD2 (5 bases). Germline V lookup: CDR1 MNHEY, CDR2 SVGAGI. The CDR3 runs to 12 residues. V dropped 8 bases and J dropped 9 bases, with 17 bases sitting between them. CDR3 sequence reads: CASSHPGNPQYV. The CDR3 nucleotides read TGTGCCAGCTCTCATCCCGGGAACCCGCAGTACGTC.

CDR3 in amino acids: CASSPGTAGFYEQYV. In DNA, the CDR3 is TGTGCCAGCAGCCCCGGGACAGCCGGCTTTTACGAGCAGTACGTC. V gene TRBV7-2 combines with J gene TRBJ2-7; 7 positions match TRBD1. V dropped 5 bases and J dropped 4; count of bases not matched to a gene: 11. This CDR3 contains 15 residues. Germline assignment: CDR1 SGHTA and CDR2 FQGNSA.

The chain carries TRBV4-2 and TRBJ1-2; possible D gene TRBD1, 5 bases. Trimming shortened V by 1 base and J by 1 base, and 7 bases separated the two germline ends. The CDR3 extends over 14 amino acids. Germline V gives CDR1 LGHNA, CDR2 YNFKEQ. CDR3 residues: CASSQGQINYGYTF. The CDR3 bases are TGTGCCAGCAGCCAAGGACAGATTAACTATGGCTACACCTTC.

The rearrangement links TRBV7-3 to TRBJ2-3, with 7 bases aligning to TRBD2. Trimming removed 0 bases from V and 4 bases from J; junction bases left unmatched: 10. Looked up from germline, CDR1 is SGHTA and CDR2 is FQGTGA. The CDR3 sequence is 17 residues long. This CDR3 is CASSLTPGLQTADTQYF. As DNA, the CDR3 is TGTGCCAGCAGCTTAACGCCGGGACTACAGACGGCAGATACGCAGTATTTT.

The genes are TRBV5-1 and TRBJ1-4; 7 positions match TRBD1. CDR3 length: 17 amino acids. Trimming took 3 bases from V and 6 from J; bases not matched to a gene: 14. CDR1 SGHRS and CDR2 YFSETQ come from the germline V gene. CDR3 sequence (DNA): TGCGCCAGCAGCTATAATACAGGGGATCCCGCCTATGAAAAACTGTTTTTT. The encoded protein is CASSYNTGDPAYEKLFF.

The CDR3: CASSLGLVNEKLFF. The CDR3 nucleotides read TGTGCCAGCAGCTTGGGACTGGTAAATGAAAAACTGTTTTTT. V is TRBV5-5 and J is TRBJ1-4; D not resolved. The CDR3 runs to 14 residues. Between the trimmed V and J ends, which lost 0 bases and 5 bases, there was a span of 8 bases. Per germline, CDR1 SGHKS and CDR2 YYEKEE (reference sequence). Complete variable domain (other parts from reference TRBV5-5 and TRBJ1-4): DAGVTQSPTHLIKTRGQQVTLRCSPISGHKSVSWYQQVLGQGPQFIFQYYEKEERGRGNFPDRFSARQFPNYSSELNVNALLLGDSALYLCASSLGLVNEKLFFGSGTQLSVL.

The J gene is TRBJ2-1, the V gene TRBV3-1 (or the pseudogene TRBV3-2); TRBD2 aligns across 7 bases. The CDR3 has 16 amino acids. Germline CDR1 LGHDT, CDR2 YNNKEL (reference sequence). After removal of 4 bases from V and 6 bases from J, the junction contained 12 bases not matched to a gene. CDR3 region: CASSLKGGGGVNEQFF. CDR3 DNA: TGTGCCAGCAGCCTCAAAGGAGGCGGGGGAGTCAATGAGCAGTTCTTC.

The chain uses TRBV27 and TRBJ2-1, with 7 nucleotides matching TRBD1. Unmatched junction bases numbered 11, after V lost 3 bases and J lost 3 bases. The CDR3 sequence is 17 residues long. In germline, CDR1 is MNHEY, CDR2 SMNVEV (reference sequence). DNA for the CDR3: TGTGCCAGCAGTTTTTTTTACACAGGGGAAAACTACAATGAGCAGTTCTTC. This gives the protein CASSFFYTGENYNEQFF.

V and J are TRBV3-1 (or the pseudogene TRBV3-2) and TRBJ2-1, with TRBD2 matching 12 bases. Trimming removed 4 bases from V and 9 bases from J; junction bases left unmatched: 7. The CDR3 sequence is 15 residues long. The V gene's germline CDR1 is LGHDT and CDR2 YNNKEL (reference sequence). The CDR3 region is CASSRPSGGAGEQFF. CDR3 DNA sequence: TGTGCCAGCAGCCGGCCTAGCGGGGGGGCGGGTGAGCAGTTCTTC.

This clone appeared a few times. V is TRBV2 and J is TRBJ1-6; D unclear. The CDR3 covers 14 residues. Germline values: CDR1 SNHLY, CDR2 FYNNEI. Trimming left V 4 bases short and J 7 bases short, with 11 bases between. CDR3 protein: CASSGHTGNSPLHF. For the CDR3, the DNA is TGTGCCAGCAGTGGGCATACGGGAAATTCACCCCTCCACTTT.

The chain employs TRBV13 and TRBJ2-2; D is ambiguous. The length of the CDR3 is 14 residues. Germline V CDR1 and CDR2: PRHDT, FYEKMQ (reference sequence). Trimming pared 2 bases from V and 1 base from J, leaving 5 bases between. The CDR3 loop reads CASSLRWNTGELFF. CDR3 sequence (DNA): TGTGCCAGCAGCTTAAGGTGGAACACCGGGGAGCTGTTTTTT.